These 28 T cell receptor beta chains were sequenced from one sample in a study of blood T cell repertoires in COVID-19. The table came from immunoSEQ multiplex PCR; TCRdb's copy has only in-frame clones and leaves some out. This table has about 24,000 clones, around 90% appearing once. The sequenced sample was peripheral blood. These receptors were obtained from a woman aged 65 to 85 with active COVID-19.

This CDR3 reads CASSGAKANTGELFF. Written as DNA, the CDR3 is TGCGCCAGCAGCGGAGCGAAGGCGAACACCGGGGAGCTGTTTTTT. The chain couples TRBV4-3 to TRBJ2-2; no reliable D call. There are 15 residues in the CDR3. Germline CDR1 and CDR2: LGHNA and YSLEER. V lost 5 bases to trimming and J lost 0 bases, with 10 bases between them.

J is TRBJ1-1 and V is TRBV9, with 8 bases aligning to TRBD1. Germline V gene sequence: CDR1 SGDLS, CDR2 YYNGEE. Trimming at V came to 3 bases and at J to 7 bases, leaving 5 bases not matched to a gene. The CDR3 length is 13 residues. This CDR3 is CASSAQGAGEAFF. CDR3 in DNA: TGTGCCAGCAGCGCGCAGGGGGCAGGTGAAGCTTTCTTT.

This clone was found once. The chain links TRBV6-2 or TRBV6-3 to TRBJ1-2; TRBD1 is a possible D gene (5 bases). This CDR3 spans 15 amino acids. Germline lookup yields CDR1 MNHEY and CDR2 SVGEGT. Trimming stripped 4 bases from V and 4 bases from J, with 16 bases between. In nucleotides, the CDR3 is TGTGCCAGCAGTTCCCTGAAGAGACAGAGCTATGGCTACACCTTC. It yields the protein CASSSLKRQSYGYTF.

The CDR3 DNA sequence: TGTGCCAGCAGTGAAGAGGGCAGGGGGACGACAGATACGCAGTATTTT. Protein product: CASSEEGRGTTDTQYF. The V and J genes are TRBV25-1 and TRBJ2-3, with 7 bases matching TRBD1. V shed 2 bases and J 3 bases; nucleotides not matched to a gene: 8. The CDR3 has 16 amino acids. CDR1 is MGHDK, CDR2 SYGVNS, per germline.

This clone appeared a single time. This chain joins TRBV27 and TRBJ2-7, with 7 positions matching TRBD1. Germline CDR1 MNHEY, CDR2 SMNVEV (reference sequence). V lost 0 bases to trimming and J lost 4 bases; unmatched junction nucleotides: 12. There are 17 residues in the CDR3. The CDR3 DNA sequence: TGTGCCAGCAGTTTATCGAATTGGGACAGAGGGAATTACGAGCAGTACTTC. Translating gives CASSLSNWDRGNYEQYF.

The genes are TRBV5-1 and TRBJ2-1, with 8 bases lining up with TRBD2. This CDR3 contains 15 residues. The junction had 5 bases not matched to a gene; V was cut back by 0 bases and J by 6 bases. CDR1 and CDR2 from the germline V gene are SGHRS and YFSETQ. CDR3 region: CASSLGPGGPNEQFF. In DNA, the CDR3 is TGCGCCAGCAGCTTGGGACCGGGGGGGCCCAATGAGCAGTTCTTC.

CDR3 protein: CASCTEKSSYEQYF. CDR3 DNA sequence: TGTGCCAGCTGTACTGAAAAGAGCTCCTACGAGCAGTACTTC. The chain recombines TRBV6-4 with TRBJ2-7; D remains unclear. Between the trimmed V and J ends, which lost 8 bases and 0 bases, there was a span of 14 bases. There are 14 residues in the CDR3. Germline V gene lookup returns CDR1 MRHNA and CDR2 SNTAGT.

The V and J genes are TRBV5-4 and TRBJ1-6; 7 bases agree with TRBD1. Germline V gene data show CDR1 as SGHNT and CDR2 as YYREEE (reference sequence). Germline trimming cut 4 bases from V and 8 bases from J; bases unmatched to any gene: 9. There are 15 residues in the CDR3. This CDR3 reads CASSRTGTADSPLHF. The DNA for the CDR3 is TGTGCCAGCAGCCGAACCGGGACAGCGGATTCACCCCTCCACTTT.

V usage is TRBV3-1 (or the pseudogene TRBV3-2) and J usage is TRBJ1-2; no definite D call. V was clipped by 2 bases and J by 7 bases, with 5 bases between them. This CDR3 has 11 residues. Germline assignment: CDR1 LGHDT and CDR2 YNNKEL (reference sequence). The CDR3 nucleotides read TGTGCCAGCAGCCAACCAGGTGGCTACACCTTC. It yields the protein CASSQPGGYTF.

The chain combines TRBV5-1 with TRBJ2-1, with a weak D call TRBD2 (6 bases). V was shortened by 0 bases and J by 4 bases, with 11 bases between the two germline ends. Germline V gene data show CDR1 as SGHRS and CDR2 as YFSETQ. The CDR3 consists of 15 residues. This chain's CDR3 is CASSLAPSVYNEQFF. The CDR3 region has the DNA TGCGCCAGCAGCTTGGCCCCTAGCGTTTACAATGAGCAGTTCTTC.

CDR3 coding DNA: TGTGCCAGCAGCCCACAGGGGGACCACCTCTATGGCTACACCTTC. Translation: CASSPQGDHLYGYTF. The chain has TRBV7-2 and TRBJ1-2; TRBD1 aligns across 8 bases. The germline gives CDR1 SGHTA, CDR2 FQGNSA. J was trimmed by 4 bases and V by 5 bases; bases with no gene match: 9. This CDR3 contains 15 residues.

The chain joins TRBV28 to TRBJ2-3, with a weak D call TRBD2 (5 bases). The CDR3 loop spans 15 amino acids. The germline V gene has CDR1 MDHEN and CDR2 SYDVKM. The V and J ends lost 1 base and 4 bases respectively, with 12 bases between them. The CDR3 reads CASSLSPGRADTQYF. CDR3 in DNA: TGTGCCAGCAGTTTATCCCCCGGGCGGGCAGATACGCAGTATTTT.

The V and J genes are TRBV5-5 and TRBJ1-2; D is unresolved. CDR1 is SGHKS, CDR2 YYEKEE, per germline (reference sequence). CDR3 size: 14 residues. V lost 1 base to trimming and J lost 5 bases, with 12 bases between them. CDR3 nucleotides: TGTGCCAGCAGCTTGAGCCCCGTCGGTTATGGCTACACCTTC. This encodes CASSLSPVGYGYTF.

This clone has only one observation. The genes are TRBV5-1 and TRBJ2-3; perhaps TRBD2 as D (7 bases). Trimming took off 5 bases at V and 1 base at J, with 14 bases between the two ends. Germline values: CDR1 SGHRS, CDR2 YFSETQ. There are 15 residues in the CDR3. The CDR3 sequence is CASSPQGRGTDTQYF. The DNA for the CDR3 is TGCGCCAGCAGTCCTCAGGGGAGGGGCACAGATACGCAGTATTTT.

V is TRBV7-8 and J is TRBJ2-3, with 8 positions matching TRBD1. V was pared by 8 bases and J by 4 bases, with 14 bases of the junction left unmatched. The CDR3 runs to 16 residues. Germline V CDR1 and CDR2: SGHVS, FQNEAQ. The CDR3 protein is CASRPSWGQVADTQYF. In DNA form, the CDR3 reads TGTGCCAGCCGCCCTTCCTGGGGACAGGTTGCAGATACGCAGTATTTT.

The CDR3 bases are TGTGCCATCAGTGGTGGGACAGGGGGCGTCGATGAGCAGTTCTTC. It yields the protein CAISGGTGGVDEQFF. The chain has TRBV10-3 and TRBJ2-1, with TRBD1 matching over 12 bases. The junction had 6 bases not matched to a gene; V was cut back by 4 bases and J by 8 bases. This CDR3 spans 15 amino acids. The V gene's germline CDR1 is ENHRY and CDR2 SYGVKD.

The V gene is TRBV3-1 (or the pseudogene TRBV3-2), the J gene TRBJ2-1; TRBD2 matches 11 bases. CDR1 is LGHDT, CDR2 YNNKEL, per germline (reference sequence). The CDR3 covers 15 residues. J was trimmed by 7 bases and V by 3 bases; bases with no gene match: 5. CDR3 sequence: CASSHTSGGLNEQFF. CDR3 DNA sequence: TGTGCCAGCAGCCATACTAGCGGGGGATTGAATGAGCAGTTCTTC.

The gene calls are TRBV25-1 and TRBJ1-6; tentatively, D is TRBD1 (6 bases). Germline-derived CDR1 and CDR2 are MGHDK and SYGVNS. This CDR3 is built from 16 residues. V lost 1 base to trimming and J lost 1 base, with 8 bases between them. The CDR3 spells CASSESGVSYNSPLHF. The CDR3 bases are TGTGCCAGCAGTGAATCAGGGGTATCCTATAATTCACCCCTCCACTTT.

The rearrangement joins TRBV5-6 to TRBJ2-5; 8 bases fit TRBD1. Per the germline V gene, CDR1 is SGHDT and CDR2 is YYEEEE. This CDR3 spans 15 amino acids. The V and J ends lost 4 bases and 5 bases, in that order; junction bases with no gene match: 10. The CDR3 is CASSRATGGRETQYF. Written as DNA, the CDR3 is TGTGCCAGCAGCAGAGCAACAGGGGGGCGGGAGACCCAGTACTTC.

This chain connects TRBV19 to TRBJ2-7; 10 nucleotides line up with TRBD1. The CDR3 spans 14 residues. The V and J ends lost 8 bases and 4 bases, in that order; junction bases with no gene match: 8. Germline CDR1 reads LNHDA; CDR2 reads SQIVND (reference sequence). The CDR3 region is CASGGQGPPYEQYF. CDR3 sequence (DNA): TGTGCCAGTGGGGGACAGGGGCCCCCTTACGAGCAGTACTTC.

The rearrangement uses TRBV10-3 and TRBJ2-7; the D is unclear. Trimming removed 0 bases at V and 0 bases at J, with 9 bases between. The germline gives CDR1 ENHRY, CDR2 SYGVKD. The CDR3 covers 15 residues. The CDR3: CAISESRQSSYEQYF. The CDR3 nucleotides read TGTGCCATCAGTGAGTCGAGGCAGAGCTCCTACGAGCAGTACTTC.

The rearrangement joins TRBV7-2 to TRBJ2-7; weak D call: TRBD2 (5 bases). The germline V gene has CDR1 SGHTA and CDR2 FQGNSA. This CDR3 is 16 amino acids long. Trimming stripped 2 bases from V and 7 bases from J, with 21 bases between. The CDR3 nucleotides read TGTGCCAGCAGCTTATCAGAGTGGAGCGCTGGGGAGGAGCAGTACTTC. The encoded protein is CASSLSEWSAGEEQYF.

The chain combines TRBV7-3 with TRBJ2-5, with 7 bases identical to TRBD1. CDR1 SGHTA and CDR2 FQGTGA come from the germline V gene. Germline trimming cut 2 bases from V and 2 bases from J; bases unmatched to any gene: 5. The CDR3 is 15 residues long. CDR3 in amino acids: CASSLLPGQQETQYF. The CDR3 DNA reads as TGTGCCAGCAGCTTATTGCCGGGACAGCAAGAGACCCAGTACTTC.

V usage is TRBV9 and J usage is TRBJ1-2; TRBD1 matches at 7 bases. This CDR3 contains 13 residues. V shed 0 bases, J shed 8 bases, and the junction held 4 bases outside the gene matches. Looked up from germline, CDR1 is SGDLS and CDR2 is YYNGEE. CDR3 residues: CASSVVTGKGYTF. For the CDR3, the DNA is TGTGCCAGCAGCGTAGTGACAGGGAAAGGCTACACCTTC.

The rearrangement joins TRBV20-1 to TRBJ1-1; D ambiguous. V gave up 4 bases and J gave up 11 bases, with 14 bases separating them. CDR1 DFQATT and CDR2 SNEGSKA come from the germline V gene (reference sequence). The CDR3 loop spans 11 amino acids. The CDR3, as DNA: TGCAGTGCTATTAAACCCCCCGGGGCTTTCTTT. Translating gives CSAIKPPGAFF.

The chain couples TRBV15 to TRBJ2-7; tentative D call: TRBD1 (6 bases). The germline V gene encodes CDR1 LNHNV and CDR2 YYDKDF (reference sequence). V was pared by 11 bases and J by 6 bases, with 20 bases between. CDR3 length: 13 amino acids. The CDR3 nucleotides read TGTGCCCCAACGGGCTGTACAGGGTCCGAGCAGTACTTC. Translating gives CAPTGCTGSEQYF.

This clone occurred a few times. The V call is TRBV14, the J call TRBJ1-6; D is uncertain. The CDR3 is 14 amino acids. The V and J ends lost 1 base and 4 bases respectively, with 5 bases between them. CDR1 SGHDN and CDR2 FVKESK come from the germline V gene. The CDR3 spells CASSQVSYNSPLHF. The DNA for the CDR3 is TGTGCCAGCAGCCAAGTTTCTTATAATTCACCCCTCCACTTT.

CDR3 loop: CASSKGLAAYQETQYF. The CDR3 coding sequence is TGTGCCAGCAGCAAAGGACTAGCGGCGTACCAAGAGACCCAGTACTTC. The rearrangement links TRBV5-4 to TRBJ2-5; 10 bases agree with TRBD2. V lost 4 bases, J lost 0 bases, and 6 bases stayed unmatched. CDR1 and CDR2 (germline): SGHNT, YYREEE (reference sequence). This CDR3 region has 16 residues.